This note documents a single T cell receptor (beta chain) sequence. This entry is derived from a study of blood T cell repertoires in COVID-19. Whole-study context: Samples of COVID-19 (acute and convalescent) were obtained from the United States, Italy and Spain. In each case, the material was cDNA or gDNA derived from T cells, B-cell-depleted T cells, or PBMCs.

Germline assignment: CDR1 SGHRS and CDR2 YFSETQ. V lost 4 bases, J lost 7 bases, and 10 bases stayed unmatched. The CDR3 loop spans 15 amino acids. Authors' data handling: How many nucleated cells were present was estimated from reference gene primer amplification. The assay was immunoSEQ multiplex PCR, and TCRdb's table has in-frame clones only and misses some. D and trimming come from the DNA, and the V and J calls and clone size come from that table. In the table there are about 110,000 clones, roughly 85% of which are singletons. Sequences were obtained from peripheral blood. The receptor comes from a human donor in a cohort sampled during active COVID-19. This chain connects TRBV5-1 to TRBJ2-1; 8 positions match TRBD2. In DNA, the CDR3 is TGCGCCAGCAGCGAACTCGGGACTAGTGGTAATGAGCAGTTCTTC. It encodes CASSELGTSGNEQFF.